This T cell receptor beta chain was sequenced for a study of T cell repertoires in cytomegalovirus infection. At the level of the study: The authors relied on CMV epitopes, both recently identified HLA-C-restricted and well-studied HLA-B-restricted.

About this clonotype itself: The antigen remains undetermined.

This CDR3 has 17 amino acids. Germline trimming cut 5 bases from V and 0 bases from J; bases unmatched to any gene: 10. From germline, CDR1 is MNHEY and CDR2 SMNVEV (reference sequence). General study points: Carriers of CMV plus the relevant HLA were identified by cumulative public TCR beta family frequency. Clonotypes of TCR beta that were HLA-C-restricted and CMV-specific dominated the ex vivo response.

From the reads, TCRdb called clonotypes with MiXCR, one entry per CDR3 protein. The table includes some 800,000 distinct CDR3 sequences, roughly 28% detected once. The sequence came from a human donor in good health (CMV status not recorded). Some clones in this sample may be carry-over from other donors' samples. The material sequenced was cultured CD8+ T cells from PBMCs, taken from culture after CMV antigen stimulation. The rearrangement joins TRBV27 to TRBJ1-5, with 7 bases aligning to TRBD1. The CDR3 DNA sequence: TGTGCCAGCAGTCCCCGGGACAGACCCCTTAGCAATCAGCCCCAGCATTTT. This gives the protein CASSPRDRPLSNQPQHF.